This entry is about one T cell receptor (beta chain). The antigen is not known. This sample was included in a study of shared clonotypes between healthy human individuals. Looking at the study overall: Donor ages ranged 18 to 49 years: a couple of women, three men. The plates for each donor numbered three CD4 naive, three CD4 memory, two CD8 naive and one CD8 memory.

Only in-frame clones appear in the TCRdb table, and some are missing; sequencing was by immunoSEQ multiplex PCR. The sample yields over a million clones, approximately 80% seen once. Study-wide findings and caveats: Rarefaction gave evidence that sorted-subset sequencing remained incomplete despite large depth.

The V and J ends lost 3 bases and 6 bases respectively, with 20 bases between them. Per germline, CDR1 KGHSH and CDR2 LQKENI. CDR3 size: 16 residues. The sequencing sample was made of memory CD4+ T cells from PBMCs. The sample's subset: CD45RA-negative fraction. V usage is TRBV18 and J usage is TRBJ1-2, with D unresolved. This sequence originates from a man aged 18 to 35 in good health. Some clones in this sample may be carry-over from other donors' samples. CDR3 coding DNA: TGTGCCAGCTCACCCCTGCCTGGCCGAAACGACAATGGCTACACCTTC. It is translated as CASSPLPGRNDNGYTF.